The rows below give T cell receptor beta chains drawn from one sample of a study of beta chain features in type 1 diabetes. Generated by immunoSEQ multiplex PCR, the TCRdb table keeps only in-frame clones and is missing some. The repertoire includes some 160,000 clones, approximately 9% of them detected once, and 2.3% sits in the top ten. The specimen was central memory CD4+ T cells from blood. All receptors come from a woman in her late teens or twenties in good health. CDR3s include the opening cysteine and the closing phenylalanine or tryptophan. The order of the fields is J gene, V gene, D gene, clone size, CDR3 DNA, CDR3 protein. D genes are given only for firm matches. A clone size is listed for some rows: how often the clone was seen (once, few, many), or a class if it is expanded.

J gene: TRBJ2-2
V gene: TRBV5-1
D gene: .
clone size: .
CDR3 DNA: TGCGCCAGCAGCTTGGAGCCAGGGGTGGCCGGGGAGCTGTTTTTT
CDR3 protein: CASSLEPGVAGELFF

J gene: TRBJ1-1
V gene: TRBV5-4
D gene: TRBD1
clone size: few
CDR3 DNA: TGTGCCAGCAGCGCTCACGACAGGGGAGGCACTGAAGCTTTCTTT
CDR3 protein: CASSAHDRGGTEAFF

J gene: TRBJ2-7
V gene: TRBV11-2
D gene: .
clone size: .
CDR3 DNA: TGTGCCAGCCCCGACTACCACGAGCAGTACTTC
CDR3 protein: CASPDYHEQYF

J gene: TRBJ2-6
V gene: TRBV7-2
D gene: .
clone size: .
CDR3 DNA: TGTGCCAGCAGCTTACGTCAGGGTCAGGGGGCCAACGTCCTGACTTTC
CDR3 protein: CASSLRQGQGANVLTF

J gene: TRBJ2-2
V gene: TRBV5-4
D gene: .
clone size: few
CDR3 DNA: TGTGCCAGCAGCTTGGGAGTCAACACCGGGGAGCTGTTTTTT
CDR3 protein: CASSLGVNTGELFF

J gene: TRBJ2-5
V gene: TRBV6-5
D gene: TRBD1
clone size: .
CDR3 DNA: TGTGCCAGCAGTTACTCGAGAGGGGGCACGAAGACCCAGTACTTC
CDR3 protein: CASSYSRGGTKTQYF

J gene: TRBJ2-5
V gene: TRBV2
D gene: .
clone size: .
CDR3 DNA: TGTGCCAGCAGTGACCCGGGGACTCAAGAGACCCAGTACTTC
CDR3 protein: CASSDPGTQETQYF

J gene: TRBJ2-7
V gene: TRBV5-1
D gene: TRBD1
clone size: .
CDR3 DNA: TGCGCCAGCGGCCCCAGGACAGGGACCTACGAGCAGTACTTC
CDR3 protein: CASGPRTGTYEQYF

J gene: TRBJ2-1
V gene: TRBV18
D gene: TRBD2
clone size: .
CDR3 DNA: TGTGCCAGCTCACCCTCGGGGTTCCGGGGGGATGAGCAGTTCTTC
CDR3 protein: CASSPSGFRGDEQFF

J gene: TRBJ2-7
V gene: TRBV18
D gene: .
clone size: few
CDR3 DNA: TGTGCCAGCTCAGCCGGGGGCTCCTACGAGCAGTACTTC
CDR3 protein: CASSAGGSYEQYF

J gene: TRBJ2-1
V gene: TRBV6-5
D gene: TRBD2
clone size: few
CDR3 DNA: TGTGCCAGCAGTCCGGAGTGGACTAGTGTCGATGAGCAGTTCTTC
CDR3 protein: CASSPEWTSVDEQFF

J gene: TRBJ2-3
V gene: TRBV7-9
D gene: TRBD2
clone size: many
CDR3 DNA: TGTGCCAGCAGCTTAAGCGGGGATCTCGCAGATACGCAGTATTTT
CDR3 protein: CASSLSGDLADTQYF

J gene: TRBJ2-1
V gene: TRBV9
D gene: TRBD2
clone size: few
CDR3 DNA: TGTGCCACCAGCACAGGGCTAGCGGGAAATGAGCAGTTCTTC
CDR3 protein: CATSTGLAGNEQFF

J gene: TRBJ2-7
V gene: TRBV27
D gene: TRBD2
clone size: .
CDR3 DNA: TGTGCCACCAAGCGGCTAGCGGGAGTCGAGGAGCAGTACTTC
CDR3 protein: CATKRLAGVEEQYF

J gene: TRBJ2-7
V gene: TRBV21-1
D gene: .
clone size: .
CDR3 DNA: TGTGCCAGCATCCCGGGACAGGGCTCCTACGAGCAGTACTTC
CDR3 protein: CASIPGQGSYEQYF

J gene: TRBJ2-7
V gene: TRBV28
D gene: TRBD1
clone size: few
CDR3 DNA: TGTGCCAGTGGAGAGGGGGCGCAGTACGAGCAGTACTTC
CDR3 protein: CASGEGAQYEQYF

J gene: TRBJ2-4
V gene: TRBV7-9
D gene: TRBD1
clone size: .
CDR3 DNA: TGTGCCAGCAGCTTAGGCGGGACAGGGGAGCAAAACATTCAGTACTTC
CDR3 protein: CASSLGGTGEQNIQYF

J gene: TRBJ1-1
V gene: TRBV29-1
D gene: TRBD1
clone size: .
CDR3 DNA: TGCAGCGTTTACAGGGGTGGAAAGAACACTGAAGCTTTCTTT
CDR3 protein: CSVYRGGKNTEAFF

J gene: TRBJ1-2
V gene: TRBV7-9
D gene: .
clone size: few
CDR3 DNA: TGTGCCAGCAGACGGATGGCGGGGGACTATGGCTACACCTTC
CDR3 protein: CASRRMAGDYGYTF

J gene: TRBJ1-1
V gene: TRBV6-5
D gene: .
clone size: few
CDR3 DNA: TGTGCCAGCAGTCGTCAGGGTGGCGAAGCTTTCTTT
CDR3 protein: CASSRQGGEAFF

J gene: TRBJ2-4
V gene: TRBV29-1
D gene: .
clone size: .
CDR3 DNA: TGCAGCGTTGCCGAGCCAAAAAACATTCAGTACTTC
CDR3 protein: CSVAEPKNIQYF

J gene: TRBJ2-3
V gene: TRBV19
D gene: TRBD1
clone size: .
CDR3 DNA: TGTGCCAGTAGTCGACAGGGGGGCGGAACAGATACGCAGTATTTT
CDR3 protein: CASSRQGGGTDTQYF

J gene: TRBJ2-3
V gene: TRBV18
D gene: .
clone size: many
CDR3 DNA: TGTGCCAGCTCACCAGGGGGCCGAGAGGCAGATACGCAGTATTTT
CDR3 protein: CASSPGGREADTQYF

J gene: TRBJ1-2
V gene: TRBV7-9
D gene: TRBD1
clone size: .
CDR3 DNA: TGTGCCAGCAGCTTAGACGGGACAGGGTGGTATGGCTACACCTTC
CDR3 protein: CASSLDGTGWYGYTF

J gene: TRBJ1-2
V gene: TRBV4-1
D gene: TRBD1
clone size: .
CDR3 DNA: TGCGCCAGCAGCCAAGACTGGGGCCAGGGGGCAGGCCGAAACTATGGCTACACCTTC
CDR3 protein: CASSQDWGQGAGRNYGYTF

J gene: TRBJ2-2
V gene: TRBV30
D gene: TRBD2
clone size: .
CDR3 DNA: TGTGCCTGGAGTGTAGGGAGGGTGAACACCGGGGAGCTGTTTTTT
CDR3 protein: CAWSVGRVNTGELFF

J gene: TRBJ2-7
V gene: TRBV25-1
D gene: .
clone size: few
CDR3 DNA: TGTGCCAGCGTAGGTATTGGGAGCTACGAGCAGTACTTC
CDR3 protein: CASVGIGSYEQYF

J gene: TRBJ2-2
V gene: TRBV14
D gene: .
clone size: .
CDR3 DNA: TGTGCCAGCAGCCAACTAGGAGGGAGAGGCACCGGGGAGCTGTTTTTT
CDR3 protein: CASSQLGGRGTGELFF

J gene: TRBJ1-1
V gene: TRBV19
D gene: .
clone size: .
CDR3 DNA: TGTGCCAGTACGAGTGGCGGTCTCACTGAAGCTTTCTTT
CDR3 protein: CASTSGGLTEAFF

J gene: TRBJ2-5
V gene: TRBV5-1
D gene: TRBD1
clone size: .
CDR3 DNA: TGCGCCAGCAGCGTACAGGGGGCCGAGGAGACCCAGTACTTC
CDR3 protein: CASSVQGAEETQYF

J gene: TRBJ1-1
V gene: TRBV18
D gene: TRBD1
clone size: many
CDR3 DNA: TGTGCCAGCTCACTCGGGACAGCTCCTGAAGCTTTCTTT
CDR3 protein: CASSLGTAPEAFF

J gene: TRBJ2-1
V gene: TRBV7-9
D gene: .
clone size: few
CDR3 DNA: TGTGCCAGCAGCCCAGTAGGGGGGGCGCCCCCTTACAATGAGCAGTTCTTC
CDR3 protein: CASSPVGGAPPYNEQFF

J gene: TRBJ1-5
V gene: TRBV2
D gene: .
clone size: .
CDR3 DNA: TGTGCCAGCGGGGGGGAACGTCGTAATCAGCCCCAGCATTTT
CDR3 protein: CASGGERRNQPQHF

J gene: TRBJ1-4
V gene: TRBV4-1
D gene: .
clone size: few
CDR3 DNA: TGCGCCAGCAGCCGAACAGGGTTTGAAAAACTGTTTTTT
CDR3 protein: CASSRTGFEKLFF

J gene: TRBJ1-2
V gene: TRBV5-4
D gene: TRBD1
clone size: .
CDR3 DNA: TGTGCCAGCAGTCCTGGGACAGGGGGCGACTATGGCTACACCTTC
CDR3 protein: CASSPGTGGDYGYTF

J gene: TRBJ2-1
V gene: TRBV9
D gene: TRBD2
clone size: .
CDR3 DNA: TGTGCCAGCAGCGTAGGAGCGGGGGTTTCCTACAATGAGCAGTTCTTC
CDR3 protein: CASSVGAGVSYNEQFF

J gene: TRBJ1-2
V gene: TRBV14
D gene: .
clone size: .
CDR3 DNA: TGTGCCAGCAGTCCAGGAGGGCGAGGGACCTATGGCTACACCTTC
CDR3 protein: CASSPGGRGTYGYTF

J gene: TRBJ2-3
V gene: TRBV18
D gene: TRBD2
clone size: .
CDR3 DNA: TGTGCCAGCTCACCATGGCGGGGGGCAGGCACAGATACGCAGTATTTT
CDR3 protein: CASSPWRGAGTDTQYF

J gene: TRBJ2-6
V gene: TRBV18
D gene: .
clone size: few
CDR3 DNA: TGTGCCAGCTCACGGGAGGCTGGGGCCAACGTCCTGACTTTC
CDR3 protein: CASSREAGANVLTF

J gene: TRBJ2-2
V gene: TRBV6-7
D gene: TRBD2
clone size: few
CDR3 DNA: TGTGCCAGCAGTCGCAGCGGGAGGGCGGCCGGGGAGCTGTTTTTT
CDR3 protein: CASSRSGRAAGELFF

J gene: TRBJ2-1
V gene: TRBV6-5
D gene: .
clone size: .
CDR3 DNA: TGTGCCAGCACGGGCGGGTACAATGAGCAGTTCTTC
CDR3 protein: CASTGGYNEQFF

J gene: TRBJ2-7
V gene: TRBV7-9
D gene: .
clone size: few
CDR3 DNA: TGTGCCAGCAGCTCCCCCCCGGGCGAGCAGTACTTC
CDR3 protein: CASSSPPGEQYF

J gene: TRBJ2-3
V gene: TRBV7-2
D gene: .
clone size: .
CDR3 DNA: TGTGCCAGCAGCTTACTCGACTTGGGAGATACGCAGTATTTT
CDR3 protein: CASSLLDLGDTQYF

J gene: TRBJ1-2
V gene: TRBV18
D gene: .
clone size: few
CDR3 DNA: TGTGCCAGCTCACCAGAGTTCCGGTCTAACTATGGCTACACCTTC
CDR3 protein: CASSPEFRSNYGYTF

J gene: TRBJ1-1
V gene: TRBV7-3
D gene: .
clone size: .
CDR3 DNA: TGTGCCAGCAGCTACAGGGCCAACACTGAAGCTTTCTTT
CDR3 protein: CASSYRANTEAFF